The 30 T cell receptor beta chains given below trace back to one sample, sequenced in a study of OX40 agonist ivuxolimab in advanced cancers. TCRdb keeps only in-frame clones here, not all; method: immunoSEQ multiplex PCR. The profile covers under 25,000 clones, with roughly nine tenths appearing a single time and less than 60% taken by the ten largest. The source material was CD4+ or CD8+ T cells sorted from blood, sampled in a trial of the OX40 agonist ivuxolimab. These receptors originate from an adult with an advanced solid tumor such as melanoma, head and neck, liver or kidney cancer.

The sample holds one count of this clone. V usage is TRBV29-1 and J usage is TRBJ2-7, with TRBD2 matching over 7 bases. Trimming took 5 bases from V and 0 from J; bases not matched to a gene: 7. The CDR3 length is 14 residues. Germline values: CDR1 SQVTM, CDR2 ANQGSEA. This CDR3 is CSVLGGSFSYEQYF. The DNA of the CDR3 is TGCAGCGTTCTGGGCGGGAGTTTCTCCTACGAGCAGTACTTC.

The count of this clone is one. The J gene is TRBJ2-2, the V gene TRBV7-9; D gene unclear. Germline V CDR1 and CDR2: SEHNR, FQNEAQ (reference sequence). The CDR3 sequence is 16 residues long. V was trimmed by 3 bases and J by 0 bases, leaving 11 bases between them. The CDR3: CASSLQAITNTGELFF. The CDR3 DNA sequence: TGTGCCAGCAGCTTGCAGGCAATTACGAACACCGGGGAGCTGTTTTTT.

V usage is TRBV6-5 and J usage is TRBJ2-7; D remains unclear. The CDR3 is 13 residues long. V dropped 0 bases and J dropped 2 bases, with 5 bases sitting between them. The germline gives CDR1 MNHEY, CDR2 SVGAGI. In DNA, the CDR3 is TGTGCCAGCAGTTACTCGTCCCCCTACGAGCAGTACTTC. Encoded protein: CASSYSSPYEQYF.

The chain joins TRBV19 to TRBJ1-4; D unclear. Between the trimmed V and J ends, which lost 10 bases and 0 bases, there was a span of 12 bases. This CDR3 contains 14 residues. CDR1 and CDR2 from the germline V gene are LNHDA and SQIVND (reference sequence). The CDR3 DNA follows: TGTGCCACTGGAGAAGAGACAACTAATGAAAAACTGTTTTTT. Residues: CATGEETTNEKLFF.

This chain uses TRBV6-4 with TRBJ2-2, with 7 nucleotides matching TRBD1. V lost 6 bases and J lost 1; bases outside the gene matches: 2. The CDR3 extends over 14 amino acids. The germline CDR1 and CDR2 sequences are MRHNA and SNTAGT. CDR3 loop: CASSDRENTGELFF. The CDR3 DNA reads TGTGCCAGCAGCGACAGGGAGAACACCGGGGAGCTGTTTTTT.

The chain joins TRBV11-2 to TRBJ2-1; D is perhaps TRBD2 (6 bases). Germline V gene data show CDR1 as SGHAT and CDR2 as FQNNGV. CDR3 length equals 16 residues. The V end was cut by 7 bases, the J end by 4 bases, with 20 bases between. In DNA form, the CDR3 reads TGTGCCAGCAACAATGGGTTGGGCGGGGCATACAATGAGCAGTTCTTC. The encoded protein is CASNNGLGGAYNEQFF.

The chain combines TRBV7-8 with TRBJ2-7, with 7 nucleotides matching TRBD2. Germline values: CDR1 SGHVS, CDR2 FQNEAQ. V was clipped by 1 base and J by 3 bases; unmatched bases: 6. The CDR3 is 15 amino acids. CDR3 DNA: TGTGCCAGCAGCTTAGTCCCAGCGGGGTTCTACGAGCAGTACTTC. Residues: CASSLVPAGFYEQYF.

The chain recombines TRBV28 with TRBJ2-3, with 8 nucleotides matching TRBD2. Germline V gene lookup returns CDR1 MDHEN and CDR2 SYDVKM. The J segment lost 4 bases and the V segment lost 2 bases, leaving 14 bases of the junction unmatched. The CDR3 is 18 amino acids. The CDR3 protein is CASSLPLRSGRGADTQYF. The CDR3 coding sequence is TGTGCCAGCAGTTTACCCCTTCGGAGCGGGAGAGGGGCAGATACGCAGTATTTT.

This chain links TRBV19 with TRBJ2-3, with 7 bases fitting TRBD1. CDR3 length equals 18 residues. With V trimmed by 7 bases and J by 2 bases, 18 bases remained unmatched. The germline V gene has CDR1 LNHDA and CDR2 SQIVND (reference sequence). DNA for the CDR3: TGTGCCAGTACATCAATCCGAGGGACAGCCGGTCACACAGATACGCAGTATTTT. This encodes CASTSIRGTAGHTDTQYF.

Comments on this clone: Germline is not matched at one junction end, which may reflect a read error. This chain connects TRBV6-1 to TRBJ2-1; D perhaps matches TRBD2 (6 bases). CDR3 length: 15 residues. Germline CDR1 reads MNHNS; CDR2 reads SASEGT. The CDR3 DNA reads as TGTGCCAACAGTGAAGAAAGACTAGGCGACAATGAGCAGTTCTTC. The encoded protein is CANSEERLGDNEQFF.

The rearrangement links TRBV6-4 to TRBJ2-1; D gene ambiguous. The CDR3 is 16 amino acids. Germline V gene data show CDR1 as MRHNA and CDR2 as SNTAGT. The V end lost 0 bases, the J end lost 1 base, and 10 bases lay between the germline ends. The CDR3 loop reads CASSDSSLGSYNEQFF. The CDR3, as DNA: TGTGCCAGCAGTGACTCCAGTTTGGGGTCCTACAATGAGCAGTTCTTC.

V usage is TRBV15 and J usage is TRBJ1-1; D is perhaps TRBD1 (6 bases). The CDR3 has 14 residues. Germline CDR1 and CDR2: LNHNV and YYDKDF (reference sequence). V lost 4 bases, J lost 3 bases, and 12 bases lay in between. The CDR3 DNA sequence: TGTGCCACCAGCAAAGAACAGGGATACACTGAAGCTTTCTTT. Translating gives CATSKEQGYTEAFF.

The chain employs TRBV27 and TRBJ2-7; D might be TRBD2 (5 bases). CDR1 is MNHEY, CDR2 SMNVEV, per germline (reference sequence). With 2 bases removed from V and 2 bases from J, the gap between germline ends came to 10 bases. The CDR3 consists of 14 residues. CDR3 amino acids: CASSLISGTYEQYF. The CDR3 nucleotides are TGTGCCAGCAGTTTAATCTCCGGGACCTACGAGCAGTACTTC.

The chain combines TRBV27 with TRBJ2-5, with D possibly TRBD2 on 5 matching bases. Germline CDR1 reads MNHEY; CDR2 reads SMNVEV (reference sequence). The V and J ends lost 9 bases and 2 bases respectively, with 16 bases between them. The CDR3 runs 14 residues. Here the CDR3 reads CASTPAGSQETQYF. For the CDR3, the DNA is TGTGCCAGTACTCCCGCGGGCTCGCAAGAGACCCAGTACTTC.

The gene calls are TRBV7-9 and TRBJ2-2; 11 bases line up with TRBD1. The V and J ends lost 5 bases and 9 bases, in that order; junction bases with no gene match: 17. Germline assignment: CDR1 SEHNR and CDR2 FQNEAQ (reference sequence). CDR3 length: 18 amino acids. The CDR3: CASSNSRGTGGIGRELFF. CDR3 DNA sequence: TGTGCCAGCAGCAATTCGAGAGGGACAGGGGGAATCGGCAGGGAGCTGTTTTTT.

V and J are TRBV27 and TRBJ2-1; D unclear. This CDR3 is built from 13 residues. Germline V gives CDR1 MNHEY, CDR2 SMNVEV (reference sequence). V was cut by 7 bases and J by 4 bases, with 11 bases left in between. CDR3 sequence (DNA): TGTGCCAGCAAAGAAGGTGGTTACAATGAGCAGTTCTTC. Translation gives CASKEGGYNEQFF.

This chain uses TRBV14 with TRBJ1-2; no reliable D call. The V end was cut by 2 bases, the J end by 5 bases, with 24 bases between. This CDR3 comprises 18 residues. CDR1 SGHDN and CDR2 FVKESK come from the germline V gene. CDR3 sequence reads: CASSQPPDFILDSYGYTF. The CDR3, as DNA: TGTGCCAGCAGCCAACCACCAGACTTCATCTTAGATTCTTATGGCTACACCTTC.

V and J are TRBV6-5 and TRBJ1-4, with D unresolved. CDR1 MNHEY and CDR2 SVGAGI come from the germline V gene. Trimming took off 9 bases at V and 14 bases at J, with 22 bases between the two ends. The CDR3 has 13 residues. CDR3 region: CARPVRRSRRLFF. CDR3 in DNA: TGTGCCAGACCGGTTCGGCGGTCTCGTCGGCTGTTTTTT.

The J gene is TRBJ2-1, the V gene TRBV7-9; 13 bases map to TRBD2. Germline CDR1 reads SEHNR; CDR2 reads FQNEAQ (reference sequence). J lost 8 bases, V lost 4 bases, and 14 bases had no gene match. CDR3 length: 18 residues. DNA of the CDR3: TGTGCCAGCAGCTCGAGCGGACTAGCGGGAGAACCGTATGATGAGCAGTTCTTC. Its translation is CASSSSGLAGEPYDEQFF. Complete variable domain (other parts from reference TRBV7-9 and TRBJ2-1): DTGVSQNPRHKITKRGQNVTFRCDPISEHNRLYWYRQTLGQGPEFLTYFQNEAQLEKSRLLSDRFSAERPKGSFSTLEIQRTEQGDSAMYLCASSSSGLAGEPYDEQFFGPGTRLTVL.

The chain recombines TRBV29-1 with TRBJ2-5; perhaps TRBD2 as D (6 bases). V shed 3 bases and J shed 2 bases, with 7 bases lying between them. Germline CDR1 SQVTM, CDR2 ANQGSEA. The CDR3 extends over 12 amino acids. As DNA, the CDR3 is TGCAGCGTTGAGGGGAGGCAAGAGACCCAGTACTTC. It translates to CSVEGRQETQYF. Supplemented by reference TRBV29-1 and TRBJ2-5, the full variable domain reads SAVISQKPSRDICQRGTSLTIQCQVDSQVTMMFWYRQQPGQSLTLIATANQGSEATYESGFVIDKFPISRPNLTFSTLTVSNMSPEDSSIYLCSVEGRQETQYFGPGTRLLVL.

V and J are TRBV28 and TRBJ2-5; either TRBD1 or TRBD2 may fit D (5 bases each). Germline V gene sequence: CDR1 MDHEN, CDR2 SYDVKM. The length of the CDR3 is 15 residues. Trimming removed 7 bases at V and 0 bases at J, with 15 bases between. This CDR3 is CASNPNLGDQETQYF. CDR3 nucleotide sequence: TGTGCCAGCAATCCAAATTTGGGGGACCAAGAGACCCAGTACTTC.

The chain is built from TRBV19 and TRBJ1-1, with a tentative D call TRBD1 (5 bases). The length of the CDR3 is 14 residues. V was cut by 5 bases and J by 1 base, with 11 bases left in between. Germline V lookup: CDR1 LNHDA, CDR2 SQIVND (reference sequence). The CDR3 DNA follows: TGTGCCAGTAGTGTGGGACCCACGAACACTGAAGCTTTCTTT. It specifies CASSVGPTNTEAFF.

This rearrangement joins TRBV5-6 to TRBJ2-5; TRBD2 matches at 11 bases. V lost 4 bases and J lost 7; bases outside the gene matches: 3. Per germline, CDR1 SGHDT and CDR2 YYEEEE. This CDR3 spans 13 amino acids. CDR3 residues: CASSPGLAGTQYF. The CDR3 region has the DNA TGTGCCAGCAGCCCAGGACTAGCGGGGACCCAGTACTTC.

The genes are TRBV6-5 and TRBJ2-4; D is unclear. Germline V lookup: CDR1 MNHEY, CDR2 SVGAGI. Trimming shortened V by 4 bases and J by 5 bases, and 9 bases separated the two germline ends. The CDR3 is made up of 13 amino acids. The CDR3 reads CASSWIDQNIQYF. CDR3 DNA sequence: TGTGCCAGCAGTTGGATTGACCAAAACATTCAGTACTTC.

The chain carries TRBV21-1 and TRBJ2-7; the table's D call, TRBD1, was not checked against the DNA. TRBV21-1 has pseudogene status. This CDR3 contains 19 residues. CDR3: CASSQDGGIRSGWIYEQYF. DNA for the CDR3: TGTGCCAGCAGCCAGGACGGCGGTATAAGGTCAGGGTGGATTTACGAGCAGTACTTC.

The rearrangement uses TRBV11-2 and TRBJ2-3; D not resolved. Germline-derived CDR1 and CDR2 are SGHAT and FQNNGV. Trimming left V 0 bases short and J 4 bases short, with 5 bases between. The CDR3 runs to 13 residues. The CDR3 DNA reads as TGTGCCAGCAGCTTAGAAGCCCCAGATACGCAGTATTTT. It specifies CASSLEAPDTQYF.

This chain links TRBV5-1 with TRBJ2-3; tentative D call: TRBD1 (7 bases). V was trimmed by 4 bases and J by 2 bases, leaving 14 bases between them. Per germline, CDR1 SGHRS and CDR2 YFSETQ. The CDR3 covers 15 residues. CDR3 nucleotide sequence: TGCGCCAGCAGCCAGGGGGGATACTACACAGATACGCAGTATTTT. Amino acid sequence: CASSQGGYYTDTQYF.

V usage is TRBV7-2 and J usage is TRBJ1-3, with D unresolved. V lost 1 base and J 2 bases, leaving 6 bases between the germline ends. This CDR3 is 14 amino acids long. Germline CDR1 is SGHTA and CDR2 is FQGNSA. The CDR3: CASSLVVAGNTIYF. The CDR3 nucleotides are TGTGCCAGCAGCTTAGTGGTTGCTGGAAACACCATATATTTT.

The V call is TRBV11-3, the J call TRBJ2-3; 12 bases are a match to TRBD2. With 5 bases clipped from V and 4 bases from J, the junction kept 7 bases outside the gene matches. The CDR3 has 16 amino acids. Germline assignment: CDR1 SGHNT and CDR2 YENEEA. Here the CDR3 reads CASSPRLAGVADTQYF. In nucleotides, the CDR3 is TGTGCCAGCAGCCCCCGACTAGCGGGAGTTGCAGATACGCAGTATTTT.

The chain employs TRBV5-4 and TRBJ1-1; D is ambiguous. The CDR3 spans 13 residues. Germline values: CDR1 SGHNT, CDR2 YYREEE (reference sequence). Trimming removed 5 bases from V and 5 bases from J, with 13 bases in between. The CDR3 coding sequence is TGTGCCAGCAGGATCGATGGGAGAACTGAAGCTTTCTTT. Protein product: CASRIDGRTEAFF.